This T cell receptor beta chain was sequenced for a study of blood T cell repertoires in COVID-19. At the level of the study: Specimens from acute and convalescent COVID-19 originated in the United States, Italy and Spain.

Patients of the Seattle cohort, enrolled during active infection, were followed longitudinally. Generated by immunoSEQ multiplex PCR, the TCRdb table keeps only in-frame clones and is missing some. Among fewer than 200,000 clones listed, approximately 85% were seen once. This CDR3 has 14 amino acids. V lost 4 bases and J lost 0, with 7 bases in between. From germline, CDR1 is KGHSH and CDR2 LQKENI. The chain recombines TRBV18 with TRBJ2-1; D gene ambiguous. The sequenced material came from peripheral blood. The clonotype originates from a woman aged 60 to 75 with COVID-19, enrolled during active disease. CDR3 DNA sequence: TGTGCCAGCTCACTTTCGAGCTCCTACAATGAGCAGTTCTTC. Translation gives CASSLSSSYNEQFF.